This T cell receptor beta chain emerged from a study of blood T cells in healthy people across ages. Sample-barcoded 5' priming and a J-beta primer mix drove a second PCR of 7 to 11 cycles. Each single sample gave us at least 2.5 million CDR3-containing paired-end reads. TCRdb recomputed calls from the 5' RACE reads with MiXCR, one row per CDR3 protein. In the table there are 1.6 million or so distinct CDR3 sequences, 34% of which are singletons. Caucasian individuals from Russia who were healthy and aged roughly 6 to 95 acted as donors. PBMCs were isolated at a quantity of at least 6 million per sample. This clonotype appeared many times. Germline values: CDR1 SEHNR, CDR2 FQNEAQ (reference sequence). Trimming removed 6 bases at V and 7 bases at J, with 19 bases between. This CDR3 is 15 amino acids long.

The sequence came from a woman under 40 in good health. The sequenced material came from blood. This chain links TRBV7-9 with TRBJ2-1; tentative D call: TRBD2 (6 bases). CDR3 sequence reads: CASSERAKVGNEQFF. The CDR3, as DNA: TGTGCCAGCAGTGAGCGGGCCAAGGTGGGGAATGAGCAGTTCTTC.